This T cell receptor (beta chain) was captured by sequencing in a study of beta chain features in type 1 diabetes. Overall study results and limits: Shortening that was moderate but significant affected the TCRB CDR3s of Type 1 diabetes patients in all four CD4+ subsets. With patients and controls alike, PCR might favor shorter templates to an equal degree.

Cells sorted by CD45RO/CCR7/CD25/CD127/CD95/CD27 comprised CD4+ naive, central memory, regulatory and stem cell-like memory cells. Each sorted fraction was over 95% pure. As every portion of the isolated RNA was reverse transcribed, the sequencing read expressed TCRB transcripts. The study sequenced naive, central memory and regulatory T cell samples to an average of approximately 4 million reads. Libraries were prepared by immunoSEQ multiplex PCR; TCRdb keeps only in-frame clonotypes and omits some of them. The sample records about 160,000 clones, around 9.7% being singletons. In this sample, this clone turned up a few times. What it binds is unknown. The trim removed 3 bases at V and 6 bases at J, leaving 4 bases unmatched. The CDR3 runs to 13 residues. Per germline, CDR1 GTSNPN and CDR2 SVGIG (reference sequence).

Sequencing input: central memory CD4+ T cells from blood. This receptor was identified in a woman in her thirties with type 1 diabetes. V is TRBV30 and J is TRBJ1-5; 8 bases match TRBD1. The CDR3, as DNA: TGTGCCTGGAGCAGGGGGCCTAGTCAGCCCCAGCATTTT. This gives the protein CAWSRGPSQPQHF.